This T cell receptor beta chain came from a study of cytomegalovirus exposure and HLA in healthy donors. Comments on this clone: The antigen is not known.

Separation from the roughly 670-subject first cohort characterized the roughly 110-subject validation cohort, to which the donors belonged. Profiled with immunoSEQ multiplex PCR; TCRdb holds only in-frame clones, not every one. The sample shows 85,000 to 120,000 clones, approximately 95% of them seen only once. With 2 bases clipped from V and 2 bases from J, the junction kept 5 bases outside the gene matches. Germline V gene lookup returns CDR1 LNHNV and CDR2 YYDKDF (reference sequence). This CDR3 region has 16 residues. Findings and limits, study-wide: Most sequenced TCRs were rare (though some public TCRs occurred in many donors). The TCR clusters that emerged in the first cohort tended, a later analysis found, to co-occur in the roughly 110 validation repertoires.

This receptor was obtained from a woman aged 18-29 years in good health and CMV-seronegative. Sample: PBMCs. The chain links TRBV15 to TRBJ1-4, with 7 bases aligning to TRBD1. CDR3 nucleotide sequence: TGTGCCACCAGCAGATCAGGGGGACAGACTAATGAAAAACTGTTTTTT. Its translation: CATSRSGGQTNEKLFF. The full variable domain, with the rest looked up from reference TRBV15 and TRBJ1-4, is DAMVIQNPRYQVTQFGKPVTLSCSQTLNHNVMYWYQQKSSQAPKLLFHYYDKDFNNEADTPDNFQSRRPNTSFCFLDIRSPGLGDTAMYLCATSRSGGQTNEKLFFGSGTQLSVL.